The 21 T cell receptor beta chains reported below all come from one sample, sequenced in a study of T cell changes during pregnancy in multiple sclerosis. Assay used: immunoSEQ multiplex PCR; TCRdb lists only in-frame clones, some missing. The sample records roughly 40,000 clones, nearly 90% being singletons. The specimen comprised CD4+ T cells from peripheral blood mononuclear cells, sampled in the first trimester of pregnancy. The receptors derive from a female donor with multiple sclerosis, enrolled in a pregnancy study.

This clone was observed once. V is TRBV7-2 and J is TRBJ1-2, with D perhaps TRBD1 (6 bases). The CDR3 runs 13 residues. Germline lookup yields CDR1 SGHTA and CDR2 FQGNSA. Deletions cut 9 bases from V and 0 bases from J, with 11 bases between. The CDR3 DNA reads as TGTGCCAGGGGGACAACTACTAACTATGGCTACACCTTC. As protein: CARGTTTNYGYTF.

The V and J genes are TRBV7-2 and TRBJ1-6; TRBD1 is a possible D gene (5 bases). Trimming removed 5 bases at V and 8 bases at J, with 19 bases between. From germline, CDR1 is SGHTA and CDR2 FQGNSA. This CDR3 comprises 16 residues. Here the CDR3 DNA reads TGTGCCAGCAGCCGGCTGGGGCGGATTGGGGATTCACCCCTCCACTTT. Translation: CASSRLGRIGDSPLHF.

This clone occurred a few times. The CDR3 region is CARQGSTEAFF. CDR3 nucleotides: TGTGCCCGCCAGGGGAGCACTGAAGCTTTCTTT. The chain joins TRBV30 to TRBJ1-1, with D perhaps matching TRBD1 (6 bases). The V and J ends lost 8 bases and 4 bases respectively, with 11 bases between them. The CDR3 is 11 residues long. In germline, CDR1 is GTSNPN, CDR2 SVGIG (reference sequence).

The CDR3 reads CAGSRDMNTEAFF. The CDR3 DNA sequence: TGTGCCGGCTCCAGGGATATGAACACTGAAGCTTTCTTT. The chain is built from TRBV2 and TRBJ1-1, with D tentatively TRBD1 (5 bases). V was clipped by 11 bases and J by 0 bases, with 13 bases between them. The germline gives CDR1 SNHLY, CDR2 FYNNEI. The CDR3 has 13 amino acids.

V and J are TRBV27 and TRBJ1-1, with D tentatively TRBD1 (6 bases). The CDR3 contains 14 residues. Trimming took 1 base from V and 12 from J, leaving 18 bases between them. CDR1 is MNHEY, CDR2 SMNVEV, per germline (reference sequence). The CDR3 loop is CASSLFGVDRKPFF. CDR3 sequence (DNA): TGTGCCAGCAGTTTATTCGGCGTGGACAGAAAACCTTTCTTT.

The chain joins TRBV7-2 to TRBJ2-3, with TRBD2 matching over 13 bases. V lost 5 bases to trimming and J lost 4 bases; unmatched junction nucleotides: 12. The CDR3 covers 18 residues. The germline V gene encodes CDR1 SGHTA and CDR2 FQGNSA. Here the CDR3 reads CASSAPTSGGDSPDTQYF. The DNA for the CDR3 is TGTGCCAGCAGCGCCCCCACTAGCGGGGGGGATAGTCCAGATACGCAGTATTTT.

The chain carries TRBV30 and TRBJ2-2; no clear D. With 2 bases removed from V and 1 base from J, the gap between germline ends came to 2 bases. CDR1 GTSNPN and CDR2 SVGIG come from the germline V gene (reference sequence). The CDR3 has 12 residues. CDR3 sequence reads: CAWSLNTGELFF. DNA for the CDR3: TGTGCCTGGAGTCTGAACACCGGGGAGCTGTTTTTT.

The CDR3 is CASSFGTSAAYEQYF. The CDR3 region has the DNA TGTGCCAGCAGCTTTGGGACTAGCGCAGCCTACGAGCAGTACTTC. The genes are TRBV7-9 and TRBJ2-7; 10 bases align to TRBD2. J lost 2 bases, V lost 3 bases, and 4 bases had no gene match. Germline CDR1 reads SEHNR; CDR2 reads FQNEAQ (reference sequence). The CDR3 has 15 residues.

This chain's CDR3 is CASSLRFMNTGELFF. CDR3 DNA: TGTGCCAGCAGCTTACGGTTCATGAACACCGGGGAGCTGTTTTTT. V gene TRBV7-9 combines with J gene TRBJ2-2, with D hard to call. Trimming removed 2 bases from V and 1 base from J, with 8 bases in between. Germline V gives CDR1 SEHNR, CDR2 FQNEAQ (reference sequence). The CDR3 is 15 amino acids.

This clone was recorded a few times. The chain joins TRBV7-2 to TRBJ2-1; TRBD2 agrees at 11 bases. This CDR3 comprises 14 residues. Germline V gene sequence: CDR1 SGHTA, CDR2 FQGNSA. Unmatched junction bases numbered 6, after V lost 6 bases and J lost 8 bases. The CDR3 protein is CASRKGLAVDEQFF. The CDR3 region has the DNA TGTGCCAGCAGAAAGGGACTAGCGGTCGATGAGCAGTTCTTC. Drawing the rest from reference TRBV7-2 and TRBJ2-1, the complete variable domain is GAGVSQSPSNKVTEKGKDVELRCDPISGHTALYWYRQSLGQGLEFLIYFQGNSAPDKSGLPSDRFSAERTGGSVSTLTIQRTQQEDSAVYLCASRKGLAVDEQFFGPGTRLTVL.

The CDR3 DNA reads as TGTGCCAGCAGCTTTACAGGGGCCACCGGGGAGCTGTTTTTT. As protein: CASSFTGATGELFF. The chain links TRBV13 to TRBJ2-2; 7 nucleotides line up with TRBD1. The CDR3 totals 14 residues. CDR1 and CDR2 from the germline V gene are PRHDT and FYEKMQ (reference sequence). The V and J ends lost 3 bases and 4 bases, in that order; junction bases with no gene match: 2.

V usage is TRBV5-1 and J usage is TRBJ2-7, with 9 bases lining up with TRBD1. Unmatched junction bases numbered 6, after V lost 4 bases and J lost 1 base. The CDR3 is 15 amino acids. CDR1 and CDR2 (germline): SGHRS, YFSETQ. CDR3 DNA: TGCGCCAGCAGCGTAAGACAGGGGGTTTCCTACGAGCAGTACTTC. Translating it yields CASSVRQGVSYEQYF.

The V call is TRBV6-5, the J call TRBJ2-3; maybe TRBD2 (5 bases). CDR3 length: 13 amino acids. V lost 4 bases, J lost 6 bases, and 11 bases lay in between. Germline assignment: CDR1 MNHEY and CDR2 SVGAGI. CDR3 nucleotides: TGTGCCAGCAGTTCGGAGGTGGGGGATACGCAGTATTTT. Amino acids: CASSSEVGDTQYF.

This chain connects TRBV4-2 to TRBJ2-7, with D perhaps matching TRBD2 (5 bases). The germline gives CDR1 LGHNA, CDR2 YNFKEQ. Trimming cost V 0 bases and J 4 bases, with 13 bases left between them. This CDR3 is 15 amino acids long. CDR3 loop: CASSQERHGGYEQYF. The CDR3 nucleotides read TGTGCCAGCAGCCAAGAACGGCACGGAGGTTACGAGCAGTACTTC.

The rearrangement links TRBV30 to TRBJ2-1, with 7 bases identical to TRBD2. This CDR3 region has 12 residues. V dropped 5 bases and J dropped 7; count of bases not matched to a gene: 5. The germline V gene encodes CDR1 GTSNPN and CDR2 SVGIG (reference sequence). CDR3 nucleotides: TGTGCCTGGGCTAGGGGAGGGAATGAGCAGTTCTTC. Translated: CAWARGGNEQFF.

V is TRBV19 and J is TRBJ1-5, with D possibly being TRBD1 (5 bases). Trimming took 0 bases from V and 5 from J, leaving 11 bases between them. This CDR3 has 15 amino acids. The V gene's germline CDR1 is LNHDA and CDR2 SQIVND (reference sequence). The DNA of the CDR3 is TGTGCCAGTAGTATAGATCCCCTGACAGATCAGCCCCAGCATTTT. It codes for CASSIDPLTDQPQHF.

CDR3 sequence: CASRHGQGTYGYTF. The CDR3 coding sequence is TGTGCCAGCAGACACGGACAGGGGACCTATGGCTACACCTTC. The chain recombines TRBV6-6 with TRBJ1-2; 9 positions agree with TRBD1. The CDR3 covers 14 residues. The germline CDR1 and CDR2 sequences are MNHNY and SVGAGI (reference sequence). J lost 4 bases, V lost 6 bases, and 6 bases had no gene match.

This chain connects TRBV18 to TRBJ1-1; D is undetermined. The CDR3 totals 13 residues. The V gene lost 5 bases and the J gene lost 0 bases, with 7 bases spanning the gap. Germline-derived CDR1 and CDR2 are KGHSH and LQKENI. The CDR3 DNA sequence: TGTGCCAGCTCATCAGATATGAACACTGAAGCTTTCTTT. This translates into CASSSDMNTEAFF. Filled out from reference TRBV18 and TRBJ1-1, the complete variable domain reads NAGVMQNPRHLVRRRGQEARLRCSPMKGHSHVYWYRQLPEEGLKFMVYLQKENIIDESGMPKERFSAEFPKEGPSILRIQQVVRGDSAAYFCASSSDMNTEAFFGQGTRLTVV.

V is TRBV29-1 and J is TRBJ2-4; tentatively, D is TRBD2 (7 bases). The V gene's germline CDR1 is SQVTM and CDR2 ANQGSEA. The CDR3 has 12 residues. V was clipped by 4 bases and J by 12 bases, with 16 bases between them. CDR3 DNA: TGCAGCGTTGGAGGGGGGAGGGGAGGTCAGTACTTC. Residues: CSVGGGRGGQYF.

J is TRBJ2-1 and V is TRBV19, with 8 bases aligning to TRBD2. Trimming removed 7 bases from V and 7 bases from J; junction bases left unmatched: 15. The CDR3 runs 16 residues. The germline CDR1 and CDR2 sequences are LNHDA and SQIVND (reference sequence). The DNA of the CDR3 is TGTGCCAGTACCAGGGTATCCAGCGGGAGAGGAAATGAGCAGTTCTTC. Protein: CASTRVSSGRGNEQFF.

The V and J genes are TRBV27 and TRBJ1-5, with D unclear. With 5 bases removed from V and 0 bases from J, the gap between germline ends came to 8 bases. Germline CDR1 MNHEY, CDR2 SMNVEV (reference sequence). The CDR3 covers 14 residues. CDR3 in amino acids: CASSKSYSNQPQHF. CDR3 DNA sequence: TGTGCCAGCAGTAAGTCCTATAGCAATCAGCCCCAGCATTTT.